The 13 T cell receptor beta chains below come from one sample, sequenced in a study of cytotoxic CD8 clonotypes in ibrutinib-treated CLL. Sequencing used immunoSEQ multiplex PCR; TCRdb keeps in-frame clones, though not all of them. The table includes roughly 13,000 clones, about two thirds detected once. This specimen consisted of PBMCs, obtained before ibrutinib treatment. Every receptor here comes from a human donor with chronic lymphocytic leukemia.

The chain recombines TRBV28 with TRBJ2-7; D might be TRBD1 or TRBD2, each matching 5 bases. CDR1 is MDHEN, CDR2 SYDVKM, per germline. Trimming pared 4 bases from V and 4 bases from J, leaving 14 bases between. This CDR3 has 14 amino acids. The DNA of the CDR3 is TGTGCCAGCAGTTCCAACCGGGACGGGTACGAGCAGTACTTC. Its translation is CASSSNRDGYEQYF.

The chain has TRBV5-1 and TRBJ1-2, with a possible D match to TRBD1 (5 bases). CDR3 length: 13 residues. With 4 bases removed from V and 8 bases from J, the gap between germline ends came to 15 bases. Germline V CDR1 and CDR2: SGHRS, YFSETQ. The CDR3 protein is CASSPTGPNGYTF. As DNA, the CDR3 is TGCGCCAGCAGCCCTACAGGACCTAACGGCTACACCTTC.

This clone was recorded once. The chain is built from TRBV6-5 and TRBJ2-3; 8 bases are a match to TRBD2. The CDR3 consists of 16 residues. The V segment lost 0 bases and the J segment 1 base; nucleotides outside the gene matches: 3. CDR1 is MNHEY, CDR2 SVGAGI, per germline. The CDR3 nucleotides read TGTGCCAGCAGTTACTCGCCGGGAGGGGGCACAGATACGCAGTATTTT. Protein product: CASSYSPGGGTDTQYF.

The J gene is TRBJ2-1, the V gene TRBV7-3; 9 bases are a match to TRBD2. This CDR3 spans 13 amino acids. Trimming removed 4 bases from V and 13 bases from J; junction bases left unmatched: 8. Per germline, CDR1 SGHTA and CDR2 FQGTGA. The CDR3 DNA is TGTGCCAGCAGCTCCCGTCCTAGCGGGGCCCAGTTCTTC. It codes for CASSSRPSGAQFF.

This clone was found once. J is TRBJ1-3 and V is TRBV27; 8 bases fit TRBD1. Germline-derived CDR1 and CDR2 are MNHEY and SMNVEV (reference sequence). This CDR3 is built from 18 residues. Trimming removed 5 bases from V and 4 bases from J; junction bases left unmatched: 16. In DNA form, the CDR3 reads TGTGCCAGCAGTCCACTCCCTACACAGGGGGTAGAAGGAAACACCATATATTTT. This encodes CASSPLPTQGVEGNTIYF.

This rearrangement joins TRBV28 to TRBJ1-5; 7 bases map to TRBD1. Trimming at V came to 5 bases and at J to 3 bases, leaving 13 bases not matched to a gene. Germline lookup yields CDR1 MDHEN and CDR2 SYDVKM. This CDR3 comprises 17 residues. The CDR3 DNA follows: TGTGCCAGCAGTCCTCCCGGACAGGCGTCCCACAATCAGCCCCAGCATTTT. Amino acids: CASSPPGQASHNQPQHF. The whole variable domain, filled in from reference TRBV28 and TRBJ1-5, reads DVKVTQSSRYLVKRTGEKVFLECVQDMDHENMFWYRQDPGLGLRLIYFSYDVKMKEKGDIPEGYSVSREKKERFSLILESASTNQTSMYLCASSPPGQASHNQPQHFGDGTRLSIL.

The V gene is TRBV28, the J gene TRBJ1-2; D unresolved. Trimming left V 6 bases short and J 4 bases short, with 9 bases between. The CDR3 length is 12 residues. Germline CDR1 reads MDHEN; CDR2 reads SYDVKM. CDR3 DNA sequence: TGTGCCAGCAGCTCTCGCCCCTATGGCTACACCTTC. It encodes CASSSRPYGYTF.

The chain carries TRBV2 and TRBJ1-2; D perhaps matches TRBD1 (5 bases). CDR3 length equals 16 residues. CDR1 is SNHLY and CDR2 is FYNNEI in the germline V gene. Between the trimmed V and J ends, which lost 1 base and 0 bases, there was a span of 12 bases. CDR3 residues: CASSEEADSTNYGYTF. CDR3 DNA: TGTGCCAGCAGTGAAGAAGCAGACAGTACTAACTATGGCTACACCTTC.

This chain's CDR3 is CATTPGQGPEQYF. The CDR3, as DNA: TGTGCCACAACCCCGGGACAGGGCCCCGAGCAGTACTTC. J is TRBJ2-7 and V is TRBV2, with 9 bases matching TRBD1. The germline gives CDR1 SNHLY, CDR2 FYNNEI. The junction had 10 bases not matched to a gene; V was cut back by 10 bases and J by 6 bases. The CDR3 contains 13 residues.

The chain joins TRBV5-1 to TRBJ2-1; TRBD2 might be the D (6 bases). V lost 3 bases and J lost 9, with 13 bases in between. Germline V CDR1 and CDR2: SGHRS, YFSETQ. There are 13 residues in the CDR3. This CDR3 reads CASSWDSRGEQFF. The CDR3 DNA sequence: TGCGCCAGCAGCTGGGACTCCCGGGGTGAGCAGTTCTTC.

V usage is TRBV4-1 and J usage is TRBJ1-1; D may be TRBD1 (5 bases). V lost 1 base and J lost 5, with 14 bases in between. CDR1 is MGHRA, CDR2 YSYEKL, per germline. CDR3 length equals 15 residues. The CDR3: CASSQGGVRGTEAFF. CDR3 DNA: TGCGCCAGCAGCCAAGGGGGGGTGAGGGGAACTGAAGCTTTCTTT.

This chain joins TRBV19 and TRBJ1-1; no definite D call. The germline V and J ends were trimmed by 10 bases and 0 bases, with 15 bases remaining between them. The CDR3 extends over 14 amino acids. The germline gives CDR1 LNHDA, CDR2 SQIVND (reference sequence). In DNA form, the CDR3 reads TGTGCCACCCGGGGAGGGCGGCTGAACACTGAAGCTTTCTTT. Translation: CATRGGRLNTEAFF.

The V gene is TRBV6-1, the J gene TRBJ2-5, with D tentatively TRBD2 (6 bases). This CDR3 region has 14 residues. Germline values: CDR1 MNHNS, CDR2 SASEGT. V was pared by 1 base and J by 4 bases, with 10 bases between. CDR3 residues: CASSEGGGAETQYF. Here the CDR3 DNA reads TGTGCCAGCAGTGAAGGTGGAGGGGCAGAGACCCAGTACTTC.